This TCR beta chain was sequenced during a study of shared clonotypes between healthy human individuals. Concerning this clone: The same CDR3 arises from other DNA sequences in this sample as well.

The protocol was immunoSEQ multiplex PCR, while the TCRdb copy is restricted to in-frame clones and leaves out a portion. The sample has about 2.3 million clones; 92% are singletons. The V gene lost 4 bases and the J gene lost 0 bases, with 9 bases spanning the gap. From germline, CDR1 is SGHNT and CDR2 YYREEE (reference sequence). The CDR3 is 14 amino acids. What was sequenced was naive CD4+ T cells from PBMCs. Subset: CD45RA+ positively selected. The clonotype originates from a man younger than 35 in good health. Some clones in this sample may be carry-over from other donors' samples. This chain uses TRBV5-4 with TRBJ2-3; weak D call: TRBD1 (5 bases). Here the CDR3 DNA reads TGTGCCAGCAGCCCAGACAGTAGCACAGATACGCAGTATTTT. Its translation is CASSPDSSTDTQYF.